This TCR beta chain was obtained from a study of blood T cell repertoires in COVID-19. The V gene lost 3 bases and the J gene lost 5 bases, with 13 bases spanning the gap. There are 14 residues in the CDR3. Germline loops: CDR1 MNHNS, CDR2 SASEGT. Clones were sequenced by immunoSEQ multiplex PCR, and TCRdb holds only the in-frame ones, with some missing. The sample shows about 230,000 clones, roughly 80% of them seen only once. The chain carries TRBV6-1 and TRBJ1-2, with no clear D. The receptor was derived from a woman aged 80 or over with acute or convalescent COVID-19. Sequencing was done on a sample of peripheral blood. The chain's CDR3 is CASSDEGAGYGYTF. CDR3 coding DNA: TGTGCCAGCAGTGACGAGGGAGCGGGTTATGGCTACACCTTC.